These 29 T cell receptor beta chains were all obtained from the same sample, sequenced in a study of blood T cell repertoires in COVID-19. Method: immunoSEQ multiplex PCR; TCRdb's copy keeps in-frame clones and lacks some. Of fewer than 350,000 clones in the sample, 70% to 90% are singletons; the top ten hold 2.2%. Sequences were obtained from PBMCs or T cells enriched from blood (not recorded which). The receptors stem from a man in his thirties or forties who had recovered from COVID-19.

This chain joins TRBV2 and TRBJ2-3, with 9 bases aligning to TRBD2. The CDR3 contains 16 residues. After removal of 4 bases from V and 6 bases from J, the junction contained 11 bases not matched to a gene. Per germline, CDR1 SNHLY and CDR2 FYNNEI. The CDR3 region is CASSVDGGGGRDTQYF. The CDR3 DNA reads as TGTGCCAGCAGTGTAGACGGCGGGGGGGGCCGGGATACGCAGTATTTT.

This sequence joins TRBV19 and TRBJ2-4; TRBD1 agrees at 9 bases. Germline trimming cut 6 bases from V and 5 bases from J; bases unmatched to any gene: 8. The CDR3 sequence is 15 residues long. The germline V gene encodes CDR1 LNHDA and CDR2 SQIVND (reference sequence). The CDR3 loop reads CASSRDREGENIQYF. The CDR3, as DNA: TGTGCCAGTAGCAGGGACAGGGAGGGGGAAAACATTCAGTACTTC. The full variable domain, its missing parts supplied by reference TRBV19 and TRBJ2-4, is DGGITQSPKYLFRKEGQNVTLSCEQNLNHDAMYWYRQDPGQGLRLIYYSQIVNDFQKGDIAEGYSVSREKKESFPLTVTSAQKNPTAFYLCASSRDREGENIQYFGAGTRLSVL.

This chain's CDR3 is CASSVGSSGNTIYF. In nucleotides, the CDR3 is TGTGCCAGCAGTGTGGGGAGCTCTGGAAACACCATATATTTT. V and J are TRBV2 and TRBJ1-3, with D uncertain. V lost 4 bases and J lost 0, with 7 bases in between. This CDR3 spans 14 amino acids. Germline values: CDR1 SNHLY, CDR2 FYNNEI.

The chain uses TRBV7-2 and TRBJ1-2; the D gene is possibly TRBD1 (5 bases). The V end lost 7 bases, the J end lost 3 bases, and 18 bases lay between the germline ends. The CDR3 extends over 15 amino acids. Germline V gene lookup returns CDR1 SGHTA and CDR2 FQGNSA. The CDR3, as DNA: TGTGCCAGCAACCTCCCGTGGGGGGGGGACTATGGCTACACCTTC. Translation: CASNLPWGGDYGYTF.

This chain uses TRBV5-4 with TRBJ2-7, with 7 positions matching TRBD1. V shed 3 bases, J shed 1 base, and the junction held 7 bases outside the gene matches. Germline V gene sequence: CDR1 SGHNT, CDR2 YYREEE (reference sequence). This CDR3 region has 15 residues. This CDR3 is CASSYSGTASYEQYF. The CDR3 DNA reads TGTGCCAGCAGCTATTCCGGGACAGCTTCCTACGAGCAGTACTTC.

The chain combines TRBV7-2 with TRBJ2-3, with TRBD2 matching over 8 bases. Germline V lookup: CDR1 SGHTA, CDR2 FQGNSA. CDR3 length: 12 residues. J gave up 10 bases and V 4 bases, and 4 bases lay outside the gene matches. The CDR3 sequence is CASSSQRGSQYF. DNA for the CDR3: TGTGCCAGCAGCTCCCAGCGGGGGTCGCAGTATTTT.

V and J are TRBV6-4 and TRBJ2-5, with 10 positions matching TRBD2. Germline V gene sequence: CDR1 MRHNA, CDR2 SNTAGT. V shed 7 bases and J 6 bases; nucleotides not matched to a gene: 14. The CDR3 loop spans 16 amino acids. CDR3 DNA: TGTGCCAGCACCCTTCATCTAGCGGGGGACGCGAAGACCCAGTACTTC. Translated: CASTLHLAGDAKTQYF.

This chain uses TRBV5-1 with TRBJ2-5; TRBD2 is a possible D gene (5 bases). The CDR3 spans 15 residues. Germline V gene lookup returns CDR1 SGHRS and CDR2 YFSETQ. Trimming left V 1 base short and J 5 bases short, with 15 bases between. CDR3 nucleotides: TGCGCCAGCAGCTTGCAGACTCTCCCGGGGGAGACCCAGTACTTC. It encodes CASSLQTLPGETQYF.

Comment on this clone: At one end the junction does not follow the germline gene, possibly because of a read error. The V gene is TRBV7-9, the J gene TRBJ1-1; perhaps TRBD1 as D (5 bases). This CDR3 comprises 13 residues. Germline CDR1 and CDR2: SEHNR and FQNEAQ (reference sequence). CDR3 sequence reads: CASSFHGEDTAFF. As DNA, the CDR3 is TGTGCCAGCAGCTTCCACGGCGAGGACACAGCCTTTTTT.

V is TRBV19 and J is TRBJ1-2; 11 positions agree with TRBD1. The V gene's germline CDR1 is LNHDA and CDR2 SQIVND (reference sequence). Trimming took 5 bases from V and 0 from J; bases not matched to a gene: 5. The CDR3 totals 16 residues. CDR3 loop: CASSRDRGRTNYGYTF. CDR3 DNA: TGTGCCAGTAGTCGGGACAGGGGGAGAACTAACTATGGCTACACCTTC.

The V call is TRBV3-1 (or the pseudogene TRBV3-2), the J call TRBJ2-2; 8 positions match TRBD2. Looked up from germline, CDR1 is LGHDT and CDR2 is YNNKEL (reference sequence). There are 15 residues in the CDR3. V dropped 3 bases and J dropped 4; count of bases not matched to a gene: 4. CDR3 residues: CASSHLTSGTGELFF. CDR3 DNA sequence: TGTGCCAGCAGCCATTTAACTAGCGGCACCGGGGAGCTGTTTTTT.

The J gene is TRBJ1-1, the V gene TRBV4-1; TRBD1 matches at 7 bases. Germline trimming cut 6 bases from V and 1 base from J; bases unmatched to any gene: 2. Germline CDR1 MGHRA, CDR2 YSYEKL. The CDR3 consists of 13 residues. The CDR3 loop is CASSRQGNTEAFF. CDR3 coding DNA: TGCGCCAGCAGTCGACAGGGGAACACTGAAGCTTTCTTT.

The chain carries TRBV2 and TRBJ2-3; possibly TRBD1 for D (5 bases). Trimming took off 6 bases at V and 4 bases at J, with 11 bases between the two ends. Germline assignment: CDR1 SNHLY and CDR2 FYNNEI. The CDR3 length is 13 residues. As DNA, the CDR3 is TGTGCCAGCAGAGTCTGGGGCCCAGATACGCAGTATTTT. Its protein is CASRVWGPDTQYF.

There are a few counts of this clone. CDR3 sequence: CASSSTGVSNQPQHF. The CDR3 nucleotides are TGTGCCAGCAGCTCAACAGGGGTCAGCAATCAGCCCCAGCATTTT. This chain links TRBV9 with TRBJ1-5; 7 bases align to TRBD1. This CDR3 has 15 amino acids. V gave up 4 bases and J gave up 1 base; unmatched junction bases: 5. CDR1 is SGDLS, CDR2 YYNGEE, per germline.

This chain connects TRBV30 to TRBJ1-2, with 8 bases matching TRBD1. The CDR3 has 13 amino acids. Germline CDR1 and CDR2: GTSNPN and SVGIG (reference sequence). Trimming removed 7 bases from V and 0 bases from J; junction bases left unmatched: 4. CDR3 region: CAYTDRANYGYTF. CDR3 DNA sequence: TGTGCCTACACGGACAGGGCTAACTATGGCTACACCTTC.

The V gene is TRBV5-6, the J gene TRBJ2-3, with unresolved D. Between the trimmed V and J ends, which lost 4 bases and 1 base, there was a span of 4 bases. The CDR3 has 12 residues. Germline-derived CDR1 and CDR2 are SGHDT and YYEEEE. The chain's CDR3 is CASSRGTDTQYF. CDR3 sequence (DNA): TGTGCCAGCAGCCGTGGCACAGATACGCAGTATTTT.

The CDR3 sequence: CASSSRRSYGYTF. The CDR3 DNA follows: TGTGCCAGCAGTTCCCGGAGGAGCTATGGCTACACCTTC. This sequence joins TRBV12-3 or TRBV12-4 and TRBJ1-2, with D unclear. The CDR3 is 13 residues long. V was shortened by 4 bases and J by 4 bases, with 10 bases between the two germline ends.

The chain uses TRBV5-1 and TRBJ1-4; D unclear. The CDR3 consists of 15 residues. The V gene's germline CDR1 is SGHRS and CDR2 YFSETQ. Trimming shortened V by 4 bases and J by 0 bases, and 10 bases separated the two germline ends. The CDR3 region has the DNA TGCGCCAGCAGCCCGGAGGCAGCAACTAATGAAAAACTGTTTTTT. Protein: CASSPEAATNEKLFF. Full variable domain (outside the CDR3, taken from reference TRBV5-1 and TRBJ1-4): KAGVTQTPRYLIKTRGQQVTLSCSPISGHRSVSWYQQTPGQGLQFLFEYFSETQRNKGNFPGRFSGRQFSNSRSEMNVSTLELGDSALYLCASSPEAATNEKLFFGSGTQLSVL.

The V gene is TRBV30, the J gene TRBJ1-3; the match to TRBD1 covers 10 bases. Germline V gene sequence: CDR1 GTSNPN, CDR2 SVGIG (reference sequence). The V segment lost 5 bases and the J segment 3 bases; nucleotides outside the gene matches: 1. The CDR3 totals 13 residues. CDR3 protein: CAWGQGVGNTIYF. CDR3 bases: TGTGCCTGGGGACAGGGGGTTGGAAACACCATATATTTT.

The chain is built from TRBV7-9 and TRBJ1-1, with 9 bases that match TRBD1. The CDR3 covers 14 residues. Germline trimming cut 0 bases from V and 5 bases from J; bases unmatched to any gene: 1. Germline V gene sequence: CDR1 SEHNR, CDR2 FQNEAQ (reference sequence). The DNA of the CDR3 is TGTGCCAGCAGCTTAGCTGGGACAGGGACTGAAGCTTTCTTT. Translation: CASSLAGTGTEAFF.

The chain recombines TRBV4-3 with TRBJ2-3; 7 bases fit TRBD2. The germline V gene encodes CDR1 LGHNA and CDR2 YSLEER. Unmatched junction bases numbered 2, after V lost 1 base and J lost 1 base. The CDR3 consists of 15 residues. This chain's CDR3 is CASSQGAGGTDTQYF. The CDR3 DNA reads TGCGCCAGCAGCCAAGGGGCGGGGGGCACAGATACGCAGTATTTT.

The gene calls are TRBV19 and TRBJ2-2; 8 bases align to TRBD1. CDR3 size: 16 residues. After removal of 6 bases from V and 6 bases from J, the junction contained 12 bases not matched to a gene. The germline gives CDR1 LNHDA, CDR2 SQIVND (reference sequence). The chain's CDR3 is CASRRLPWTGPGELFF. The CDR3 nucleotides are TGTGCCAGTAGACGCCTCCCATGGACAGGGCCCGGGGAGCTGTTTTTT.

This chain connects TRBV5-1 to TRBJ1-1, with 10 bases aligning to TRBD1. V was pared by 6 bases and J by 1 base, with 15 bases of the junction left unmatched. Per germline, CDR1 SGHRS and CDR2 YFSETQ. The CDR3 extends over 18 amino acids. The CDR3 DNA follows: TGCGCCAGCAAAATGAGACAGGGGGCGATTCTAAGGAACACTGAAGCTTTCTTT. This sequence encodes CASKMRQGAILRNTEAFF.

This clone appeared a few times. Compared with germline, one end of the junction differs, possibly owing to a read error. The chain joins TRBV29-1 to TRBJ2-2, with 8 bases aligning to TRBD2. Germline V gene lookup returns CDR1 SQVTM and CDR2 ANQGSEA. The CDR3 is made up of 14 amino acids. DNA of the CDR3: TGCAGCGTTAGACCAGCGGGGGTCAAAGGGGTGCTGTTTTTT. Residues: CSVRPAGVKGVLFF.

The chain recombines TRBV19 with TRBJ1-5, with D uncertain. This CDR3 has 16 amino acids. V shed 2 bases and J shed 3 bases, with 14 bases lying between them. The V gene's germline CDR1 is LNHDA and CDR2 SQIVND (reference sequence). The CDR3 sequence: CASSIIGRTINQPQHF. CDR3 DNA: TGTGCCAGTAGTATAATCGGGAGGACTATCAATCAGCCCCAGCATTTT. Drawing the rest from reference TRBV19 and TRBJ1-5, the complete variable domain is DGGITQSPKYLFRKEGQNVTLSCEQNLNHDAMYWYRQDPGQGLRLIYYSQIVNDFQKGDIAEGYSVSREKKESFPLTVTSAQKNPTAFYLCASSIIGRTINQPQHFGDGTRLSIL.

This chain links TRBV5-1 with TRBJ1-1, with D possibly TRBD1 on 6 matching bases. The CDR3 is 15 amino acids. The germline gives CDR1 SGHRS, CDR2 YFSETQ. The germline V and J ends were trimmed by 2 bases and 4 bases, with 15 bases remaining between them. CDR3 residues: CASSLVGAVSTEAFF. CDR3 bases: TGCGCCAGCAGCTTAGTGGGGGCAGTTTCCACTGAAGCTTTCTTT.

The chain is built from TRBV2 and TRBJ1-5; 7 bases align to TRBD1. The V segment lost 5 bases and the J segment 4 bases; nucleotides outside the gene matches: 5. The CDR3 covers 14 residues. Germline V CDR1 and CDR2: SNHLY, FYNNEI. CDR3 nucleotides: TGTGCCAGCAGTCCATCAGGGGGTAATCAGCCCCAGCATTTT. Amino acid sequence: CASSPSGGNQPQHF.

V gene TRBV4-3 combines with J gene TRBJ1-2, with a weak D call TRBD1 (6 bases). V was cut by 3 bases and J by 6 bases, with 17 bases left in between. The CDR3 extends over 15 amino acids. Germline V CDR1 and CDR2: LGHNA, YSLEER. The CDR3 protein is CASSQKRGHIHGYTF. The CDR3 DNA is TGCGCCAGCAGCCAGAAACGGGGACATATCCATGGCTACACCTTC.

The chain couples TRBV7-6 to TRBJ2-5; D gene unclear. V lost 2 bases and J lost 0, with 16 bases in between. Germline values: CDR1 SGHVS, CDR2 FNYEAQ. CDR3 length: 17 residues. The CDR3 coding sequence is TGTGCCAGCAGCTTAATGTATCGGCCCCAGGACCAAGAGACCCAGTACTTC. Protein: CASSLMYRPQDQETQYF.